These T cell receptor beta chains were read from a single sample in a study of shared T cell receptors in the human thymus. Only in-frame clones appear in the TCRdb table, and some are missing; sequencing was by immunoSEQ multiplex PCR. The sample contains about 400,000 clones, approximately 95% of which appear only once. What was sequenced was thymocytes. Receptors originate from a human donor. Both conserved end residues are part of each CDR3. The order of the fields is D gene, J gene, V gene, clone size, CDR3 protein, CDR3 DNA. A D gene is named only where the DNA matches it firmly. Not all rows give a size; the values are once, few, many and, for expanded clones, a class.

d_gene: TRBD2; j_gene: TRBJ2-5; v_gene: TRBV5-4; abundance: .; CDR3aa: CASSLGTREGLETQYF; CDR3nt: TGTGCCAGCAGCTTGGGAACGCGGGAGGGCCTTGAGACCCAGTACTTC
d_gene: .; j_gene: TRBJ1-2; v_gene: TRBV2; abundance: .; CDR3aa: CAIPGWRDPFHGYTF; CDR3nt: TGTGCCATCCCCGGGTGGAGGGATCCTTTCCATGGCTACACCTTC
d_gene: .; j_gene: TRBJ2-1; v_gene: TRBV27; abundance: .; CDR3aa: CASSFHDGKGSYNEQFF; CDR3nt: TGTGCCAGCAGTTTCCATGACGGGAAGGGCTCCTACAATGAGCAGTTCTTC
d_gene: .; j_gene: TRBJ2-1; v_gene: TRBV4-1; abundance: .; CDR3aa: CASSPRALFWGCEQFF; CDR3nt: TGCGCCAGCAGCCCCCGGGCTTTATTTTGGGGCTGTGAGCAGTTCTTC
d_gene: .; j_gene: TRBJ1-2; v_gene: TRBV6-4; abundance: .; CDR3aa: CASILDSQREDYGYTF; CDR3nt: TGTGCCAGCATCCTCGACAGCCAGAGGGAGGACTATGGCTACACCTTC
d_gene: TRBD1; j_gene: TRBJ1-5; v_gene: TRBV19; abundance: .; CDR3aa: CASSIDHKTGFNQPQHF; CDR3nt: TGTGCCAGTAGTATAGACCATAAGACAGGGTTCAATCAGCCCCAGCATTTT
d_gene: .; j_gene: TRBJ2-6; v_gene: TRBV27; abundance: once; CDR3aa: CASSSTVRIPLASGANVLTF; CDR3nt: TGTGCCAGCAGTTCAACTGTCCGGATTCCTTTAGCCTCTGGGGCCAACGTCCTGACTTTC
d_gene: TRBD1; j_gene: TRBJ1-4; v_gene: TRBV6-1; abundance: once; CDR3aa: CASSGTGGTNEKLFF; CDR3nt: TGTGCCAGCAGTGGGACAGGGGGAACTAATGAAAAACTGTTTTTT
d_gene: TRBD2; j_gene: TRBJ2-2; v_gene: TRBV28; abundance: .; CDR3aa: CASSPGGWTGGRGLTGELFF; CDR3nt: TGTGCCAGCAGTCCCGGGGGGTGGACTGGCGGGAGGGGACTCACCGGGGAGCTGTTTTTT
d_gene: .; j_gene: TRBJ1-2; v_gene: TRBV6-1; abundance: .; CDR3aa: CASRGGDGYTF; CDR3nt: TGTGCCAGCAGGGGAGGGGACGGCTACACCTTC
d_gene: TRBD2; j_gene: TRBJ2-7; v_gene: TRBV18; abundance: .; CDR3aa: CASSPHREAKPYEQYF; CDR3nt: TGTGCCAGCTCGCCCCATCGGGAGGCCAAGCCCTACGAGCAGTACTTC
d_gene: .; j_gene: TRBJ2-1; v_gene: TRBV4-1; abundance: .; CDR3aa: CASSHRTVVGEQFF; CDR3nt: TGCGCCAGCAGCCATAGGACGGTAGTAGGTGAGCAGTTCTTC
d_gene: .; j_gene: TRBJ2-5; v_gene: TRBV7-8; abundance: .; CDR3aa: CASCRTGTRETQYF; CDR3nt: TGTGCCAGCTGCCGAACCGGGACACGAGAGACCCAGTACTTC
d_gene: .; j_gene: TRBJ1-1; v_gene: TRBV6-1; abundance: .; CDR3aa: CASSGGPGDEAFF; CDR3nt: TGTGCCAGCAGTGGGGGGCCGGGGGATGAAGCTTTCTTT
d_gene: .; j_gene: TRBJ2-7; v_gene: TRBV7-9; abundance: once; CDR3aa: CASSPGSPEVYF; CDR3nt: TGTGCCAGCAGCCCAGGGTCCCCAGAGGTGTACTTC
d_gene: .; j_gene: TRBJ2-5; v_gene: TRBV25-1; abundance: .; CDR3aa: CASSRRANQETQYF; CDR3nt: TGTGCCAGCAGCCGTCGGGCCAACCAAGAGACCCAGTACTTC
d_gene: .; j_gene: TRBJ1-4; v_gene: TRBV25-1; abundance: .; CDR3aa: CASRNKNEKLFF; CDR3nt: TGTGCCAGCCGGAACAAGAATGAAAAACTGTTTTTT
d_gene: .; j_gene: TRBJ2-5; v_gene: TRBV19; abundance: once; CDR3aa: CASSMRVLRPETQYF; CDR3nt: TGTGCCAGTAGTATGAGGGTCCTCCGGCCAGAGACCCAGTACTTC
d_gene: .; j_gene: TRBJ1-2; v_gene: TRBV7-9; abundance: .; CDR3aa: CASSFDSIINYGYTF; CDR3nt: TGTGCCAGCAGCTTCGACAGCATAATTAACTATGGCTACACCTTC
d_gene: .; j_gene: TRBJ2-1; v_gene: TRBV27; abundance: .; CDR3aa: CASSLSSAGRDEQFF; CDR3nt: TGTGCCAGCAGTTTATCTTCGGCGGGTCGGGATGAGCAGTTCTTC
d_gene: TRBD2; j_gene: TRBJ2-1; v_gene: TRBV4-1; abundance: .; CDR3aa: CASSQDGTSGGEYNEQFF; CDR3nt: TGCGCCAGCAGCCAAGATGGGACTAGCGGGGGGGAGTACAATGAGCAGTTCTTC
d_gene: TRBD2; j_gene: TRBJ2-5; v_gene: TRBV4-3; abundance: .; CDR3aa: CASSQDPSGGETQYF; CDR3nt: TGCGCCAGCAGCCAAGATCCTAGCGGGGGGGAGACCCAGTACTTC
d_gene: .; j_gene: TRBJ1-3; v_gene: TRBV7-9; abundance: .; CDR3aa: CASSWPTDRNPGNTIYF; CDR3nt: TGTGCCAGCAGTTGGCCTACGGACCGAAACCCTGGAAACACCATATATTTT
d_gene: TRBD1; j_gene: TRBJ2-2; v_gene: TRBV15; abundance: once; CDR3aa: CATSRDRGTGDAGELFF; CDR3nt: TGTGCCACCAGCAGAGATCGGGGGACAGGGGACGCCGGGGAGCTGTTTTTT
d_gene: .; j_gene: TRBJ1-5; v_gene: TRBV5-1; abundance: .; CDR3aa: CASSSKVNQPQHF; CDR3nt: TGCGCCAGCAGCTCCAAGGTCAATCAGCCCCAGCATTTT
d_gene: TRBD1; j_gene: TRBJ2-5; v_gene: TRBV28; abundance: .; CDR3aa: CASRTTDREETQYF; CDR3nt: TGTGCCAGCAGGACGACGGACAGGGAAGAGACCCAGTACTTC
d_gene: TRBD1; j_gene: TRBJ1-5; v_gene: TRBV6-5; abundance: .; CDR3aa: CASSQKTGSDQPQHF; CDR3nt: TGTGCCAGCAGTCAAAAGACAGGGAGTGATCAGCCCCAGCATTTT
d_gene: .; j_gene: TRBJ1-1; v_gene: TRBV6-1; abundance: once; CDR3aa: CASRSGPPNTEAFF; CDR3nt: TGTGCCAGCAGGTCCGGCCCGCCCAACACTGAAGCTTTCTTT
d_gene: TRBD2; j_gene: TRBJ2-2; v_gene: TRBV5-4; abundance: .; CDR3aa: CASSLAREAGGTGELFF; CDR3nt: TGTGCCAGCAGCTTGGCCAGAGAAGCGGGGGGCACCGGGGAGCTGTTTTTT
d_gene: .; j_gene: TRBJ2-7; v_gene: TRBV28; abundance: .; CDR3aa: CASTPGEETLSYEQYF; CDR3nt: TGTGCCAGCACCCCTGGGGAGGAAACTCTCTCCTACGAGCAGTACTTC
d_gene: .; j_gene: TRBJ1-2; v_gene: TRBV6-6; abundance: .; CDR3aa: CASSYRGGSGYTF; CDR3nt: TGTGCCAGCAGTTACCGCGGGGGCTCTGGCTACACCTTC
d_gene: TRBD2; j_gene: TRBJ2-1; v_gene: TRBV11-2; abundance: .; CDR3aa: CASSFTSGIVNYYNEQFF; CDR3nt: TGTGCCAGCAGCTTTACTAGCGGGATAGTTAACTACTACAATGAGCAGTTCTTC
d_gene: TRBD1; j_gene: TRBJ1-4; v_gene: TRBV4-1; abundance: once; CDR3aa: CASSRGQGWANEKLFF; CDR3nt: TGCGCCAGCAGCCGAGGACAGGGGTGGGCTAATGAAAAACTGTTTTTT
d_gene: TRBD1; j_gene: TRBJ1-2; v_gene: TRBV14; abundance: few; CDR3aa: CASSQGTGARGYTF; CDR3nt: TGTGCCAGCAGCCAAGGGACAGGGGCTCGTGGCTACACCTTC
d_gene: .; j_gene: TRBJ2-5; v_gene: TRBV28; abundance: .; CDR3aa: CASPSGEETQYF; CDR3nt: TGTGCCAGCCCATCAGGGGAAGAGACCCAGTACTTC
d_gene: .; j_gene: TRBJ2-1; v_gene: TRBV6-1; abundance: .; CDR3aa: CASNRGETRNEQFF; CDR3nt: TGTGCCAGCAATAGAGGGGAAACTCGGAATGAGCAGTTCTTC
d_gene: TRBD2; j_gene: TRBJ2-2; v_gene: TRBV27; abundance: .; CDR3aa: CASRSGLAGGHGELFF; CDR3nt: TGTGCCAGCCGTTCCGGGCTAGCGGGAGGCCACGGGGAGCTGTTTTTT
d_gene: TRBD1; j_gene: TRBJ1-5; v_gene: TRBV15; abundance: .; CDR3aa: CATSITTGTGKPNNQPQHF; CDR3nt: TGTGCCACCAGCATTACGACCGGGACAGGAAAACCCAACAATCAGCCCCAGCATTTT
d_gene: .; j_gene: TRBJ2-4; v_gene: TRBV5-8; abundance: .; CDR3aa: CASTLRGTAAPLAKNIQYF; CDR3nt: TGTGCCAGCACCCTGCGAGGGACGGCAGCCCCTTTAGCCAAAAACATTCAGTACTTC
d_gene: .; j_gene: TRBJ1-5; v_gene: TRBV5-1; abundance: .; CDR3aa: CASMGVPGDRGQPQHF; CDR3nt: TGCGCCAGCATGGGCGTACCCGGAGATAGAGGTCAGCCCCAGCATTTT
d_gene: .; j_gene: TRBJ2-1; v_gene: TRBV6-4; abundance: .; CDR3aa: CASSDSWAGLNEQFF; CDR3nt: TGTGCCAGCAGTGACTCTTGGGCGGGTTTGAATGAGCAGTTCTTC
d_gene: TRBD1; j_gene: TRBJ2-1; v_gene: TRBV28; abundance: .; CDR3aa: CASRPRQGSYNEQFF; CDR3nt: TGTGCCAGCAGACCCCGACAGGGATCCTACAATGAGCAGTTCTTC
d_gene: .; j_gene: TRBJ2-2; v_gene: TRBV27; abundance: .; CDR3aa: CASSAGAPNTGELFF; CDR3nt: TGTGCCAGCAGCGCCGGCGCACCGAACACCGGGGAGCTGTTTTTT
d_gene: .; j_gene: TRBJ2-7; v_gene: TRBV5-1; abundance: .; CDR3aa: CASSRFNKRPESSYEQYF; CDR3nt: TGCGCCAGCAGCCGCTTCAATAAGAGGCCGGAGAGCTCCTACGAGCAGTACTTC
d_gene: TRBD2; j_gene: TRBJ2-5; v_gene: TRBV28; abundance: once; CDR3aa: CASSYNPFSAGVRETQYF; CDR3nt: TGTGCCAGCAGTTACAACCCTTTCTCAGCGGGAGTGAGGGAGACCCAGTACTTC
d_gene: .; j_gene: TRBJ1-2; v_gene: TRBV2; abundance: .; CDR3aa: CASSEWEGIGYTF; CDR3nt: TGTGCCAGCAGTGAGTGGGAAGGGATCGGCTACACCTTC
d_gene: TRBD1; j_gene: TRBJ2-2; v_gene: TRBV7-8; abundance: .; CDR3aa: CASSLAEGQTTGELFF; CDR3nt: TGTGCCAGCAGCTTAGCAGAGGGACAGACCACCGGGGAGCTGTTTTTT
d_gene: TRBD2; j_gene: TRBJ2-3; v_gene: TRBV11-2; abundance: .; CDR3aa: CASSLAEGLAPSTDTQYF; CDR3nt: TGTGCCAGCAGCTTGGCTGAAGGACTAGCGCCTAGCACAGATACGCAGTATTTT
d_gene: TRBD1; j_gene: TRBJ2-2; v_gene: TRBV11-2; abundance: .; CDR3aa: CASSWRDRASSYTGELFF; CDR3nt: TGTGCCAGCAGCTGGCGGGACAGGGCGTCGAGTTACACCGGGGAGCTGTTTTTT
d_gene: .; j_gene: TRBJ1-3; v_gene: TRBV7-3; abundance: once; CDR3aa: CASSLGGNSGNTIYF; CDR3nt: TGTGCCAGCAGCTTAGGGGGGAACTCTGGAAACACCATATATTTT
d_gene: .; j_gene: TRBJ1-2; v_gene: TRBV28; abundance: .; CDR3aa: CASSLETQRLNYGYTF; CDR3nt: TGTGCCAGCAGTTTGGAGACACAGAGATTAAACTATGGCTACACCTTC
d_gene: .; j_gene: TRBJ2-1; v_gene: TRBV4-2; abundance: .; CDR3aa: CASSQTPGDVYNEQFF; CDR3nt: TGTGCCAGCAGCCAGACGCCCGGGGACGTTTACAATGAGCAGTTCTTC
d_gene: .; j_gene: TRBJ1-2; v_gene: TRBV6-4; abundance: .; CDR3aa: CASRKGFGYTF; CDR3nt: TGTGCCAGCAGGAAGGGATTTGGCTACACCTTC
d_gene: .; j_gene: TRBJ1-4; v_gene: TRBV7-6; abundance: .; CDR3aa: CASSSGTTFRPGREKLFF; CDR3nt: TGTGCCAGCAGCTCGGGGACAACTTTCAGGCCTGGGCGAGAAAAACTGTTTTTT
d_gene: TRBD1; j_gene: TRBJ2-7; v_gene: TRBV7-6; abundance: .; CDR3aa: CASSPPDTRQGAFLRYEQYF; CDR3nt: TGTGCCAGCAGCCCCCCAGACACAAGACAGGGGGCATTTCTGCGCTACGAGCAGTACTTC
d_gene: .; j_gene: TRBJ1-1; v_gene: TRBV5-4; abundance: .; CDR3aa: CASSLGSGPREAFF; CDR3nt: TGTGCCAGCAGCCTTGGCTCGGGGCCCCGGGAAGCTTTCTTT